This entry concerns a single TCR beta chain. The record originates from a study of CD8 T cells in ankylosing spondylitis. It was by quantitative 5'-RACE with molecular barcodes that TCR beta libraries were made. One entry per CDR3 protein results from TCRdb running MiXCR on the 5' RACE reads. This repertoire shows roughly 200,000 distinct CDR3 sequences, around 13% found once; its top ten account for 16%. The CDR3 sequence is 14 residues long. Germline trimming cut 4 bases from V and 5 bases from J; bases unmatched to any gene: 9. Germline V gene sequence: CDR1 SGHDT, CDR2 YYEEEE. The sequencing sample was made of blood, either unsorted or a sorted T cell fraction (not recorded which). The chain joins TRBV5-6 to TRBJ2-7, with TRBD2 identical over 7 bases. This clonotype originated in a male donor with ankylosing spondylitis or in good health (not recorded which). The CDR3 region is CASSPEWGGNEQYF. The CDR3 DNA is TGTGCCAGCAGCCCCGAGTGGGGGGGAAACGAGCAGTACTTC.